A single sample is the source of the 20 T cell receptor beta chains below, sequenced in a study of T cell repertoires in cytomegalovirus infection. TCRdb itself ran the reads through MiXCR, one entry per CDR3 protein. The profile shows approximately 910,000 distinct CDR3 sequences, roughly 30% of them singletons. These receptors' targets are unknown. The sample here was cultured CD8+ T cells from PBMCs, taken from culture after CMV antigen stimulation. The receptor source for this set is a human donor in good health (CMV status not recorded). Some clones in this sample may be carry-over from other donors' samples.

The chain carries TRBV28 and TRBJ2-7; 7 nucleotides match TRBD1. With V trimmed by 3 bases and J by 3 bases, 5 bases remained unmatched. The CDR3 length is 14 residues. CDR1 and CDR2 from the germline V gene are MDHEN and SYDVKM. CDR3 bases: TGTGCCAGCAGTTTCGACAGGGCCGGCTACGAGCAGTACGTC. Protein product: CASSFDRAGYEQYV.

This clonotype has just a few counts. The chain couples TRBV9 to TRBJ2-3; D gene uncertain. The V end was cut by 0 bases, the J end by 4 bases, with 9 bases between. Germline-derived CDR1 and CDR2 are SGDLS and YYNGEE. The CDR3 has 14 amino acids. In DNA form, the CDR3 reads TGTGCCAGCAGCGTAGATACAAGCCCAGATACGCAGTATTTT. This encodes CASSVDTSPDTQYF.

The CDR3 sequence: CAISGIGTSGGFEQYV. DNA of the CDR3: TGTGCCATCAGTGGGATCGGGACTAGCGGGGGGTTCGAGCAGTACGTC. This rearrangement joins TRBV10-3 to TRBJ2-7; 15 positions agree with TRBD2. J lost 6 bases, V lost 4 bases, and 7 bases had no gene match. The CDR3 is made up of 16 amino acids. The V gene's germline CDR1 is ENHRY and CDR2 SYGVKD.

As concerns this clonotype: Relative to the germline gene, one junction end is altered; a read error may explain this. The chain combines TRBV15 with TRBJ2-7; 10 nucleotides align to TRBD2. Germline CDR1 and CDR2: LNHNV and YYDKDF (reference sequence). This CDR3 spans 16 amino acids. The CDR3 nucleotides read TGTGCCACCAACAGAGACTTACTAGCGGGGAAGGACGAGCAGTACTTC. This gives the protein CATNRDLLAGKDEQYF.

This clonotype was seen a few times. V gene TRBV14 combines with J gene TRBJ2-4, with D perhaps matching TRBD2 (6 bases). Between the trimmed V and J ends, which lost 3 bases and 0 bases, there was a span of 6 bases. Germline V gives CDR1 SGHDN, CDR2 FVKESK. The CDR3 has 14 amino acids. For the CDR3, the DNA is TGTGCCAGCAGCCAGGGGGGAGCCAAAAACATTCAGTACTTC. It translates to CASSQGGAKNIQYF.

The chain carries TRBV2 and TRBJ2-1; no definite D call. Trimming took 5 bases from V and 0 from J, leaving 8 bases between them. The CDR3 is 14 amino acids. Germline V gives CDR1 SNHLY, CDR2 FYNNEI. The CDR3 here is CASSHRVSYNEQFF. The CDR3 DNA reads TGTGCCAGCAGTCACAGAGTCTCCTACAATGAGCAGTTCTTC. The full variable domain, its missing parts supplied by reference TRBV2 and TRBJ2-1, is EPEVTQTPSHQVTQMGQEVILRCVPISNHLYFYWYRQILGQKVEFLVSFYNNEISEKSEIFDDQFSVERPDGSNFTLKIRSTKLEDSAMYFCASSHRVSYNEQFFGPGTRLTVL.

This CDR3 reads CASIESGELFF. DNA of the CDR3: TGTGCCAGCATCGAATCCGGGGAGCTGTTTTTT. The chain couples TRBV5-4 to TRBJ2-2; D is unclear. V shed 6 bases and J shed 6 bases, with 6 bases lying between them. This CDR3 has 11 residues. The germline V gene has CDR1 SGHNT and CDR2 YYREEE (reference sequence).

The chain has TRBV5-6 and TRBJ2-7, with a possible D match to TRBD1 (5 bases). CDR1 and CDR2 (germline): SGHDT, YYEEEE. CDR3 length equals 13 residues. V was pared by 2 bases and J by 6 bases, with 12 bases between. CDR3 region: CASSFGQGLEQYF. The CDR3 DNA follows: TGTGCCAGCAGCTTTGGGCAGGGCCTCGAGCAGTACTTC.

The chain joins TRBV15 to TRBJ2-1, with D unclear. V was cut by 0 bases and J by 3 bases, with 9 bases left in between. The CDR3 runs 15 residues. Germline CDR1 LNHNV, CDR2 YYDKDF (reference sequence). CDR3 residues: CATSRERGHYNEQFF. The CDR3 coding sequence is TGTGCCACCAGCAGAGAAAGAGGCCACTACAATGAGCAGTTCTTC.

The DNA for the CDR3 is TGTGCCAGCAGTCTTTCGAGGGGGCGCGATTACAATGAGCAGTTCTTC. It encodes CASSLSRGRDYNEQFF. The rearrangement links TRBV12-3 or TRBV12-4 to TRBJ2-1, with 7 bases that match TRBD1. The CDR3 consists of 16 residues. The trim removed 5 bases at V and 4 bases at J, leaving 11 bases unmatched.

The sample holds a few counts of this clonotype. CDR3 protein: CASSSRDFNTGELFF. DNA of the CDR3: TGTGCCAGCAGCTCCCGGGACTTCAACACCGGGGAGCTGTTTTTT. The chain couples TRBV5-8 to TRBJ2-2, with D possibly matching TRBD2 (6 bases). Germline CDR1 SGHTS, CDR2 YDEGEE. CDR3 size: 15 residues. Trimming cost V 3 bases and J 2 bases, with 11 bases left between them.

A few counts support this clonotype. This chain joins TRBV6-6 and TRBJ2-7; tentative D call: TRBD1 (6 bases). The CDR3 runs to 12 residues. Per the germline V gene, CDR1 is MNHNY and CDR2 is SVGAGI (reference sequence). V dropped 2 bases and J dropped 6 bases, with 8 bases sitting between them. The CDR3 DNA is TGTGCCAGCAGTTACACAGGGCCCGAGCAGTACGTC. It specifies CASSYTGPEQYV.

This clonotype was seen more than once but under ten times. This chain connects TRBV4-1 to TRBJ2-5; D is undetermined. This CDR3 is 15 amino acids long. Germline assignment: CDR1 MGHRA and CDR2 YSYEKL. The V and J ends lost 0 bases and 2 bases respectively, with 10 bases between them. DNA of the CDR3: TGCGCCAGCAGCCAAGATCTTGAGGAACAAGAGACCCAGTACTTC. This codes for CASSQDLEEQETQYF.

The CDR3 DNA reads as TGTGCCAGCAGCCTTCCCGGCGTTGGAGCTGAAGCTTTCTTT. Its translation: CASSLPGVGAEAFF. The chain couples TRBV5-5 to TRBJ1-1, with D unclear. This CDR3 is 14 amino acids long. The V end lost 4 bases, the J end lost 6 bases, and 16 bases lay between the germline ends. Germline lookup yields CDR1 SGHKS and CDR2 YYEKEE (reference sequence).

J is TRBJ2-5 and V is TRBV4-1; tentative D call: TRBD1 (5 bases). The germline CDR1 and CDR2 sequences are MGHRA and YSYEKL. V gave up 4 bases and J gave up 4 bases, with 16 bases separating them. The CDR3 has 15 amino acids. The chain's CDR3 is CASSPRAGNGETQYF. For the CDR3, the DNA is TGCGCCAGCAGCCCTCGGGCAGGGAATGGAGAGACCCAGTACTTC.

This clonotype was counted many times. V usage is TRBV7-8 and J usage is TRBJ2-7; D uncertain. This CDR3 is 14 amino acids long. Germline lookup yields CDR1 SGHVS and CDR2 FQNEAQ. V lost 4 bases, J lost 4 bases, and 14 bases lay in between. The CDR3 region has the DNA TGTGCCAGCAGCTCCAGCTCCGGTGTTTACGAGCAGTACGTC. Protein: CASSSSSGVYEQYV.

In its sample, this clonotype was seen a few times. The CDR3 bases are TGTGCCAGCAGTTTAACCTCCGGGCCCACAGATACGCAGTATTTT. Amino acids: CASSLTSGPTDTQYF. The gene calls are TRBV28 and TRBJ2-3; no definite D call. The CDR3 extends over 15 amino acids. V gave up 2 bases and J gave up 2 bases, with 11 bases separating them. Germline values: CDR1 MDHEN, CDR2 SYDVKM.

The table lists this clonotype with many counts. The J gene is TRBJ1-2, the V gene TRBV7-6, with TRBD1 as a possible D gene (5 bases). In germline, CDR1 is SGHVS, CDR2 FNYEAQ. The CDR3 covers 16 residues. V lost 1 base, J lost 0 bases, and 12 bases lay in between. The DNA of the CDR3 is TGTGCCAGCAGCTTAGTTCCAGGACAAACTAACTATGGCTACACCTTC. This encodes CASSLVPGQTNYGYTF.

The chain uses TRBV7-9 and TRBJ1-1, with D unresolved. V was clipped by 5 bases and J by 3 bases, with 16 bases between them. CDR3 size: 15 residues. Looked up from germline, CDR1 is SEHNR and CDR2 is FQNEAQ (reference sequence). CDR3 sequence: CASSERRAPDTEAFF. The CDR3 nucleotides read TGTGCCAGCAGCGAGCGCCGGGCTCCTGACACTGAAGCTTTCTTT. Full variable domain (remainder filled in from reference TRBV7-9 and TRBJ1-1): DTGVSQNPRHKITKRGQNVTFRCDPISEHNRLYWYRQTLGQGPEFLTYFQNEAQLEKSRLLSDRFSAERPKGSFSTLEIQRTEQGDSAMYLCASSERRAPDTEAFFGQGTRLTVV.

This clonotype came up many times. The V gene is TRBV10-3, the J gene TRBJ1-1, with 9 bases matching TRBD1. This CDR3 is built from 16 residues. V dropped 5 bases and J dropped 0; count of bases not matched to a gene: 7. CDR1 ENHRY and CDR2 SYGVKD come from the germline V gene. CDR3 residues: CAISKGQGTLNTEAFF. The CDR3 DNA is TGTGCCATCAGTAAGGGACAGGGAACACTGAACACTGAAGCTTTCTTT.